What follows is one TCR beta chain and its context. The antigen is not known. Primers for the PCR totalled 60 Vbeta and 13 Jbeta. Sequencing was performed with immunoSEQ multiplex PCR; in TCRdb, only in-frame clones are kept and a portion is missing. The repertoire has 100,000 or so clones, about 70% of them found once; the top ten carry 2.6%. The data originate from a study of cytomegalovirus exposure and HLA in healthy donors. Study-wide context: Around 200 million T cells yielded 120 million or so unique TCR beta sequences, as an earlier analysis found. Study findings and constraints: Most TCR sequences were rare, but some public TCRs occurred in many donors. CMV serostatus was the sole immune exposure information available.

CDR3 size: 16 residues. The germline CDR1 and CDR2 sequences are SGHVT and SQSDAQ. V was cut by 1 base and J by 1 base, with 13 bases left in between. It was healthy bone marrow donors who served as donors. The J gene is TRBJ2-5, the V gene TRBV7-4, with D tentatively TRBD2 (6 bases). Material: PBMCs. This receptor was obtained from a man aged 50-60 years in good health and CMV-seropositive. The CDR3 nucleotides read TGTGCCAGCAGCTTAGAGGAGGGGACCCCCCAAGAGACCCAGTACTTC. Protein: CASSLEEGTPQETQYF.